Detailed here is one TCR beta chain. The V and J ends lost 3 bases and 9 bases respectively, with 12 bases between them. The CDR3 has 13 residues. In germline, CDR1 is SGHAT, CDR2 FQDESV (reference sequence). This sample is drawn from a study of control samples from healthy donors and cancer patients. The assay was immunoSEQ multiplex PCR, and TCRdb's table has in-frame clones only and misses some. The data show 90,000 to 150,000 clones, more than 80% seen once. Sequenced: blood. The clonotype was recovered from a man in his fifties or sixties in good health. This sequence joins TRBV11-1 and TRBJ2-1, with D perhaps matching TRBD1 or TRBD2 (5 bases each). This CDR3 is CASSFSGAPEQFF. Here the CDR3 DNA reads TGTGCCAGCAGCTTTTCCGGGGCCCCTGAGCAGTTCTTC.